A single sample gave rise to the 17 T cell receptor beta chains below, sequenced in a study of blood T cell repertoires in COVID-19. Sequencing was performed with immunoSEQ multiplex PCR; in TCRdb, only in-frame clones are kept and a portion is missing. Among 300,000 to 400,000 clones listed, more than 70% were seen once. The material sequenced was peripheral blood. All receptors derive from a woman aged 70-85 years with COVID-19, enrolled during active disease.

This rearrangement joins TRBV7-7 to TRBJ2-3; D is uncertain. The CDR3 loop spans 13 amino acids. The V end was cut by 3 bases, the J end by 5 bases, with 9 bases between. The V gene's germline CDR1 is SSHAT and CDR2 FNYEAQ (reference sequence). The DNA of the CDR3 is TGTGCCAGCAGCTTGGCGGCGGAAGATACGCAGTATTTT. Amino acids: CASSLAAEDTQYF. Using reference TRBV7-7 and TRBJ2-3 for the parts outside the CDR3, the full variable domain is GAGVSQSPRYKVTKRGQDVTLRCDPISSHATLYWYQQALGQGPEFLTYFNYEAQPDKSGLPSDRFSAERPEGSISTLTIQRTEQRDSAMYRCASSLAAEDTQYFGPGTRLTVL.

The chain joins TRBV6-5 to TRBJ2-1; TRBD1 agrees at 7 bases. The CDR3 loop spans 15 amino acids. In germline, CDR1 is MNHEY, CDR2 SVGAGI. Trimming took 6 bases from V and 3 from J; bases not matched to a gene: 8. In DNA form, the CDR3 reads TGTGCCAGCAGGACCGGGACAGAGGTCTACAATGAGCAGTTCTTC. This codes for CASRTGTEVYNEQFF.

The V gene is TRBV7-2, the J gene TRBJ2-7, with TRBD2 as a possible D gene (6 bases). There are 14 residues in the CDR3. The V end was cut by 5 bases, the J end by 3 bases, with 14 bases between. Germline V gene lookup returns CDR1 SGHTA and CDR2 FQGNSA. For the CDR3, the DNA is TGTGCCAGCAGCCCGCCGGACTATTTCTACGAGCAGTACTTC. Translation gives CASSPPDYFYEQYF.

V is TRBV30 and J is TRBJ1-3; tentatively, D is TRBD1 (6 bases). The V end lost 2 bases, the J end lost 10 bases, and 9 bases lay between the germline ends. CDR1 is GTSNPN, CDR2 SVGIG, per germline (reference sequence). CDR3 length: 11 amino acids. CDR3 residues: CAWSPQGTIYF. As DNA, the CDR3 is TGTGCCTGGAGTCCACAGGGTACCATATATTTT.

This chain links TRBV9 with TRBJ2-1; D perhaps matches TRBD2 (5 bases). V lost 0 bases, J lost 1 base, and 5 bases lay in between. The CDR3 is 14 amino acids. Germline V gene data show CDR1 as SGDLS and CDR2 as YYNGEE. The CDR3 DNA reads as TGTGCCAGCAGCGTAGCGGGGTCCTACAATGAGCAGTTCTTC. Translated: CASSVAGSYNEQFF.

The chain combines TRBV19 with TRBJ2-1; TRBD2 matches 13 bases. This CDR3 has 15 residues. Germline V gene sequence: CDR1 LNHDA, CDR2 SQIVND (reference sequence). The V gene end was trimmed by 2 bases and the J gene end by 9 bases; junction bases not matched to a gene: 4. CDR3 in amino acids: CASSIRTSGGGEQFF. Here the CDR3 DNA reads TGTGCCAGTAGTATAAGGACTAGCGGGGGAGGTGAGCAGTTCTTC.

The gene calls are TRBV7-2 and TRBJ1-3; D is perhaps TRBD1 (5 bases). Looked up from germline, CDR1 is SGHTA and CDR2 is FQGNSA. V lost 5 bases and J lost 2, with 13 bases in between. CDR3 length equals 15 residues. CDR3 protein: CASSPTGSPGNTIYF. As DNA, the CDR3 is TGTGCCAGCAGCCCAACAGGATCCCCTGGAAACACCATATATTTT.

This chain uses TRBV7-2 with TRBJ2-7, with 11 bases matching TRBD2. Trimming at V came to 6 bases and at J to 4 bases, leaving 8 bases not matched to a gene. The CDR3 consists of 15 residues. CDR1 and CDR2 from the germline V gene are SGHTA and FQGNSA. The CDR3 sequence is CASRFSGGAMYEQYF. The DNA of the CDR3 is TGTGCCAGCAGATTTAGCGGGGGGGCTATGTACGAGCAGTACTTC.

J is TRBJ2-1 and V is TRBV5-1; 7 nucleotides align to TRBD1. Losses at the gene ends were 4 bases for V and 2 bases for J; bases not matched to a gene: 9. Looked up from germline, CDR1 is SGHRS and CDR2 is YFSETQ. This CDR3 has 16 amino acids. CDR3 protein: CASSPRQGGPYNEQFF. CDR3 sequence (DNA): TGCGCCAGCAGCCCCCGACAGGGCGGCCCCTACAATGAGCAGTTCTTC.

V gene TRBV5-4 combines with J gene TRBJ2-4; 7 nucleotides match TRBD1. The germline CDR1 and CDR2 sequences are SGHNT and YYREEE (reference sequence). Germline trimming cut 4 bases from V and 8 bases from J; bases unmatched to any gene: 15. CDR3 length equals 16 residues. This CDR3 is CASSLHVGGAIYIQYF. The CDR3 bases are TGTGCCAGCAGCCTCCATGTAGGGGGCGCTATATACATTCAGTACTTC.

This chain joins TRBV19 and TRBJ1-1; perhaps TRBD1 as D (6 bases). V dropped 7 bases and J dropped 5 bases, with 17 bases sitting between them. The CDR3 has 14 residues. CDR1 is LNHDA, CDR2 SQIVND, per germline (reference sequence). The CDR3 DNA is TGTGCCAGTAAGGTACAGGGTCCAGGGACTGAAGCTTTCTTT. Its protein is CASKVQGPGTEAFF.

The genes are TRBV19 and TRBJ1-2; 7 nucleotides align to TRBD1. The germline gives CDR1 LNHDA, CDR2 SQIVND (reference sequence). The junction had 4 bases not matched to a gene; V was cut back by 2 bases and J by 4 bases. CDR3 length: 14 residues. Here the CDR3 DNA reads TGTGCCAGTAGTATAAGGGGGCAGGGCTATGGCTACACCTTC. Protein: CASSIRGQGYGYTF. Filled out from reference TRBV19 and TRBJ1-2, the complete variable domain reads DGGITQSPKYLFRKEGQNVTLSCEQNLNHDAMYWYRQDPGQGLRLIYYSQIVNDFQKGDIAEGYSVSREKKESFPLTVTSAQKNPTAFYLCASSIRGQGYGYTFGSGTRLTVV.

The CDR3 sequence is CASSFLAGESGELFF. The DNA of the CDR3 is TGCGCCAGCAGCTTTCTAGCGGGGGAATCCGGGGAGCTGTTTTTT. The genes are TRBV5-1 and TRBJ2-2; TRBD2 matches at 10 bases. V shed 2 bases, J shed 6 bases, and the junction held 4 bases outside the gene matches. From germline, CDR1 is SGHRS and CDR2 YFSETQ. This CDR3 is built from 15 residues.

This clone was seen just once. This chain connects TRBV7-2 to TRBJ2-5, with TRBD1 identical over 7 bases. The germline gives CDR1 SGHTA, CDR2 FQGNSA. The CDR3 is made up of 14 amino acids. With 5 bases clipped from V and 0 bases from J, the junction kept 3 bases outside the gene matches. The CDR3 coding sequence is TGTGCCAGCAGCCCCCAGGGGGACCAAGAGACCCAGTACTTC. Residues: CASSPQGDQETQYF.

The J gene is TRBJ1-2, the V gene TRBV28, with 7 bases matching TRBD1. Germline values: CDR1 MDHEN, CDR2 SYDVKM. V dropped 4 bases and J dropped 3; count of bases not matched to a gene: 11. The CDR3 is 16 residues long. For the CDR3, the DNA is TGTGCCAGCAGTTCCGGGACAGCCGGCTCCTACTATGGCTACACCTTC. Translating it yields CASSSGTAGSYYGYTF.

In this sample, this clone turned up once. CDR3 DNA sequence: TGCGCCAGCAGCCCCTCCGGGACTCGGGGAGTCTACGAGCAGTACTTC. Protein sequence: CASSPSGTRGVYEQYF. The chain links TRBV4-3 to TRBJ2-7, with D perhaps matching TRBD2 (6 bases). V was shortened by 4 bases and J by 3 bases, with 19 bases between the two germline ends. The germline V gene encodes CDR1 LGHNA and CDR2 YSLEER. The CDR3 sequence is 16 residues long.

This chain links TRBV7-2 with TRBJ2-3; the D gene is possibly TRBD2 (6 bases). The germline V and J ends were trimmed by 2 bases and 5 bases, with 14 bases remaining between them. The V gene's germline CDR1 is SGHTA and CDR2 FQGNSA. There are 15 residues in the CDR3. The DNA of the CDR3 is TGTGCCAGCAGCTTAAGCGGGTCGCTCGGAGATACGCAGTATTTT. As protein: CASSLSGSLGDTQYF.